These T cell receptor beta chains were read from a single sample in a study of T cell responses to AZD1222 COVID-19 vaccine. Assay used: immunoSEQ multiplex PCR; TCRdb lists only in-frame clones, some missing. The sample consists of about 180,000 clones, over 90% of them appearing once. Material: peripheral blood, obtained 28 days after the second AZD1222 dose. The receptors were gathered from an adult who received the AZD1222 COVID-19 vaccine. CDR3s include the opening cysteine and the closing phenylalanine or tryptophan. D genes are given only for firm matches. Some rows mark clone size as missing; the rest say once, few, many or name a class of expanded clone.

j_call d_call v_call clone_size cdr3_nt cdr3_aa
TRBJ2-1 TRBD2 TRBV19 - TGTGCCAGCACCACTAGCGGGGCCTACAATGAGCAGTTCTTC CASTTSGAYNEQFF
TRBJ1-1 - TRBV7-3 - TGTGCCAGCAGCTTTGGGGGAGGAACTGAAGCTTTCTTT CASSFGGGTEAFF
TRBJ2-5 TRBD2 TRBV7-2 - TGTGCCAGCAGCCCTGGGGCTAGCGGGCTGGCCCAGTACTTC CASSPGASGLAQYF
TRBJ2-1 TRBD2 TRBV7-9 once TGTGCCAGCAGCGAACCAGGGACTAGCTCCTACAATGAGCAGTTCTTC CASSEPGTSSYNEQFF
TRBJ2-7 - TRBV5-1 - TGCGCCAGCAGACTACAGGGGAGGAAGCTCCACGAGCAGTACTTC CASRLQGRKLHEQYF
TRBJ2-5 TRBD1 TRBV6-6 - TGTGCCAGCGGACAGGCGATCCAAGAGACCCAGTACTTC CASGQAIQETQYF
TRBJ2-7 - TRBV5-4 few TGTGCCAGCAGCGACCCCGGGGGCTCCCGCTCCTACGAGCAGTACTTC CASSDPGGSRSYEQYF
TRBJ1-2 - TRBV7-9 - TGTGCCAGCAGCTTAGAGGTCGCCATCGGCTACACCTTC CASSLEVAIGYTF
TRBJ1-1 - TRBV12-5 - TGTGCTAGTGGTTTGGTAATAGGCAGGGGCATGAACACTGAAGCTTTCTTT CASGLVIGRGMNTEAFF
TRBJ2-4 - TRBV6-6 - TGTGCCAGCAGCCTCAACTCCGGGACCCCCTTCGACATTCAGTACTTC CASSLNSGTPFDIQYF
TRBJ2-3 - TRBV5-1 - TGCGCCAGCAGCGAAGCGGACACAGATACGCAGTATTTT CASSEADTDTQYF
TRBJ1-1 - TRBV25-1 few TGTGCCAGCAGTGAAGGGGGGAGGGGGTTGAACACTGAAGCTTTCTTT CASSEGGRGLNTEAFF
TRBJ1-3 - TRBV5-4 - TGTGCCAGCAGCTTTCGGGGCGGGAGCTCTGGAAACACCATATATTTT CASSFRGGSSGNTIYF
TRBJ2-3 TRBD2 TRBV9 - TGTGCCAGCAGCCCCGCGGGGGGCTTCACCTTGGGCACAGATACGCAGTATTTT CASSPAGGFTLGTDTQYF
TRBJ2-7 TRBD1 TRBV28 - TGTGCCAGCAGTGGGGGAGGACAGGGGTTCTACGAGCAGTACTTC CASSGGGQGFYEQYF
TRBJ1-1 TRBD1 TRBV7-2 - TGTGCCAGCAGCCCGGGACAGGCGAACACTGAAGCTTTCTTT CASSPGQANTEAFF
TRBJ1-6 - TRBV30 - TGTGCCTGGAAGAGGGTTAATTCACCCCTCCACTTT CAWKRVNSPLHF
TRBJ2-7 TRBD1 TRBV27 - TGTGCCAGCAGTTTATCAAGGACAGGGGGTTACGAGCAGTACTTC CASSLSRTGGYEQYF
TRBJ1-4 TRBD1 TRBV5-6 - TGTGCCAGCATCGCAACCGGGACAGGACCCCAAAAACTGTTTTTT CASIATGTGPQKLFF
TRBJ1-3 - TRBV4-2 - TGTGCCAGCAGCCAATCGGACATACTCTCTGGAAACACCATATATTTT CASSQSDILSGNTIYF
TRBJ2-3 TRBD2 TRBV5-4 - TGTGCCAGCAGCTTGTGGAGAACGCGGGGGGTCTACACAGATACGCAGTATTTT CASSLWRTRGVYTDTQYF
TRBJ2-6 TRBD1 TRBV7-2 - TGTGCCAGCAGCTTAGTGGGGACAGCGGCCGGGGCCAACGTCCTGACTTTC CASSLVGTAAGANVLTF
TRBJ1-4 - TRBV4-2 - TGTGCCAGCAGCCAAGATCTTGCTAGAGCGAATGAAAAACTGTTTTTT CASSQDLARANEKLFF
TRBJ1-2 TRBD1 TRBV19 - TGTGCCAGTAGTAAGACAGGGGGCTCGGATGGCTACACCTTC CASSKTGGSDGYTF
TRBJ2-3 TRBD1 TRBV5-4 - TGTGCCAGCAGCGCCAGGACAGGGGCGGGCACAGATACGCAGTATTTT CASSARTGAGTDTQYF
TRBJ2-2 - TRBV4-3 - TGCGCCAGCAGCCAAGGGATAGACACCGGGGAGCTGTTTTTT CASSQGIDTGELFF
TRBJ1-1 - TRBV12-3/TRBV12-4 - TGTGCCAGCAGTTTTGAGGGGGGCGCCGGAGCTTTCTTT CASSFEGGAGAFF
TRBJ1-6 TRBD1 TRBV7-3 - TGTGCCAGCAGCCCCAGGGACAGGGGGGATACTAATTCACCCCTCCACTTT CASSPRDRGDTNSPLHF
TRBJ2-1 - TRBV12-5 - TGTGCTAGTGGTTTGCCCCACATTACTAACAATGAGCAGTTCTTC CASGLPHITNNEQFF
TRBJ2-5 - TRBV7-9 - TGTGCCAGCAGCCGGGGAGGGGGACTCAAACAAGAGACCCAGTACTTC CASSRGGGLKQETQYF
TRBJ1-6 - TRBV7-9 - TGTGCCAGCAGCTTAATCGGGGATTCACCCCTCCACTTT CASSLIGDSPLHF
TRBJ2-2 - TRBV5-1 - TGCGCCAGCAGCTTGGGTCCGACGGAGCTGTTTTTT CASSLGPTELFF
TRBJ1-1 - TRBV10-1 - TGCGCCAGCAGGGGGACTCAAGCTTTCTTT CASRGTQAFF
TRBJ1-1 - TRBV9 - TGTGCCAGCAGCGTCGCTGGGGGTAGGAGCACTGAAGCTTTCTTT CASSVAGGRSTEAFF
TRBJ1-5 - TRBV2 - TGTGCCAGCAGAAATCGGGACACCCGCCGGCCCCAGCATTTT CASRNRDTRRPQHF
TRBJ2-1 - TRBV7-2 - TGTGCCAGCAGCGAGTCATTAGCGCAGGGGGGGAATGAGCAGTTCTTC CASSESLAQGGNEQFF
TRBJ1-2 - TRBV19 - TGTGCCAGTAGTATTCTGGCAAGTCGGAGCTATGGCTACACCTTC CASSILASRSYGYTF
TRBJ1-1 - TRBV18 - TGTGCCAGCTCACCGGGGACTTTCATAGTAGAAGCTTTCTTT CASSPGTFIVEAFF
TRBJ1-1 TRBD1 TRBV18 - TGTGCCAGCTCAGCACGGACAGGGATAGCTGAAGCTTTCTTT CASSARTGIAEAFF
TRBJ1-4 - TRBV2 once TGTGCCAGCAGGGACAGCGGACTGTTTTTT CASRDSGLFF
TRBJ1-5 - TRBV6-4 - TGTGCCAGCAGTGTCTCACCCCCCGAAGGAAGGGCTCAGCCCCAGCATTTT CASSVSPPEGRAQPQHF